This T cell receptor beta chain appears in the sequencing data of a study of CD8+ T cells in alopecia areata. Study-wide points: For patients receiving tofacitinib, scalp clonality and expanded CD8+ clones among the top 100 significantly decreased.

The treatment: oral pan-JAK inhibitor, 5-10 mg twice daily. Collection of lesional scalp punch biopsies and peripheral blood was performed in alopecia areata patients. Sequencing relied on a cDNA template that was reverse transcribed from extracted RNA. Measured with immunoSEQ multiplex PCR; TCRdb has only the in-frame clones, and not every one. The repertoire has more than 200,000 clones, less than 50% of them found once; the top ten carry around 2.8%. Concerning this clone itself: Its specificity is not known.

The CDR3 length is 14 residues. V dropped 4 bases and J dropped 6 bases, with 13 bases sitting between them. Germline V gives CDR1 MGHRA, CDR2 YSYEKL. The material was CD4+ T cells sorted from blood, obtained around week 36, from a patient treated with tofacitinib. V is TRBV4-1 and J is TRBJ2-1; D ambiguous. This clonotype was obtained from a human donor with alopecia areata. The CDR3 DNA sequence: TGCGCCAGCAGCCCGGGTAGGATTTCCAATGAGCAGTTCTTC. Translated: CASSPGRISNEQFF.